The 31 T cell receptor beta chains reported below all come from one sample, sequenced in a study of T cell repertoires in cytomegalovirus infection. TCRdb analysed the reads with MiXCR anew, one entry per CDR3 protein. Of fewer than 85,000 distinct CDR3 sequences in the sample, around half were seen once. Their antigens remain unidentified. This sample comprised CD8+ T cells from cultured PBMCs, obtained from culture after CMV antigen stimulation. The receptor set was obtained from a human donor in good health (CMV status not recorded). Some clones in this sample may be carry-over from other donors' samples.

This clonotype was detected only a few times. The chain has TRBV6-8 and TRBJ2-5; D may be TRBD1 (6 bases). The CDR3 is made up of 16 amino acids. Germline CDR1 is MNHGY and CDR2 is SAAAGT. The ends were cut back, 5 bases at V and 1 base at J, with 17 bases in the middle. CDR3 sequence reads: CASSAGTSVPQETQYF. The CDR3 bases are TGTGCCAGCAGTGCCGGGACATCCGTTCCCCAAGAGACCCAGTACTTC.

The chain recombines TRBV6-5 with TRBJ2-5; tentatively, D is TRBD1 or TRBD2 (5 bases each). The V end lost 8 bases, the J end lost 1 base, and 20 bases lay between the germline ends. This CDR3 has 16 residues. Looked up from germline, CDR1 is MNHEY and CDR2 is SVGAGI. Here the CDR3 reads CASSLALEGTQETQYF. The DNA of the CDR3 is TGTGCCAGCTCCCTGGCCCTTGAGGGGACCCAAGAGACCCAGTACTTC.

This clonotype was found a few times. The CDR3: CASTSGVTRPQHF. The CDR3, as DNA: TGTGCCAGCACTTCAGGCGTCACCCGGCCCCAGCATTTT. This chain connects TRBV6-1 to TRBJ1-5; D is unclear. The CDR3 loop spans 13 amino acids. Trimming removed 7 bases at V and 9 bases at J, with 16 bases between. Germline CDR1 MNHNS, CDR2 SASEGT.

The genes are TRBV6-1 and TRBJ1-1; D remains unclear. CDR1 and CDR2 from the germline V gene are MNHNS and SASEGT. V was shortened by 0 bases and J by 3 bases, with 8 bases between the two germline ends. This CDR3 comprises 14 residues. The CDR3 sequence is CASSEAGSDTEAFF. The CDR3 DNA follows: TGTGCCAGCAGTGAAGCTGGGTCGGACACTGAAGCTTTCTTT.

This clonotype was counted a few times. This chain connects TRBV7-4 to TRBJ1-1; D may be TRBD1 (6 bases). Germline V CDR1 and CDR2: SGHVT, SQSDAQ. V was cut by 6 bases and J by 4 bases, with 15 bases left in between. The CDR3 length is 14 residues. CDR3 DNA sequence: TGTGCCAGCAGTTTGGGGAGGGGGACCACTGAAGCTTTCTTT. Residues: CASSLGRGTTEAFF.

The V call is TRBV12-5, the J call TRBJ2-7; D is perhaps TRBD1 or TRBD2 (7 bases each). Germline assignment: CDR1 LGHNT and CDR2 FRNRAP. Trimming stripped 10 bases from V and 6 bases from J, with 19 bases between. This CDR3 is 13 amino acids long. Here the CDR3 DNA reads TGTGCTACGCGGGGAGGGGGCCCCTTCGAGCAGTACTTC. Its protein product is CATRGGGPFEQYF.

This clonotype was picked up a small number of times. This sequence joins TRBV5-1 and TRBJ1-1; TRBD1 is a possible D gene (5 bases). This CDR3 comprises 15 residues. V was clipped by 3 bases and J by 0 bases, with 12 bases between them. Germline V gene sequence: CDR1 SGHRS, CDR2 YFSETQ. This CDR3 reads CASSSVQGLNTEAFF. The CDR3 DNA follows: TGCGCCAGCAGCTCGGTTCAGGGATTGAACACTGAAGCTTTCTTT.

The chain links TRBV20-1 to TRBJ2-5; D possibly corresponds to TRBD2 (6 bases). V was trimmed by 0 bases and J by 5 bases, leaving 28 bases between them. CDR1 is DFQATT, CDR2 SNEGSKA, per germline (reference sequence). The CDR3 is 19 amino acids. This chain's CDR3 is CSARDTPRGGWLVTETQYF. CDR3 bases: TGCAGTGCTAGAGATACCCCGCGGGGCGGGTGGTTGGTTACGGAGACCCAGTACTTC.

The CDR3 nucleotides read TGTGCCAGCAGTTCGGGACTAGCGCCACAAGAGACCCAGTACTTC. Residues: CASSSGLAPQETQYF. V usage is TRBV27 and J usage is TRBJ2-5; 10 bases align to TRBD2. The trim removed 4 bases at V and 2 bases at J, leaving 4 bases unmatched. The CDR3 length is 15 residues. Germline CDR1 is MNHEY and CDR2 is SMNVEV (reference sequence).

The table lists this clonotype with a few counts. The rearrangement joins TRBV19 to TRBJ1-5, with 9 bases identical to TRBD1. This CDR3 comprises 16 residues. The trim removed 9 bases at V and 2 bases at J, leaving 11 bases unmatched. The germline gives CDR1 LNHDA, CDR2 SQIVND (reference sequence). Written as DNA, the CDR3 is TGTGCCAGCCGACAGGGGGGACGAGGGGGCAATCAGCCCCAGCATTTT. Protein: CASRQGGRGGNQPQHF.

The CDR3 loop is CASRGAKTEAFF. CDR3 sequence (DNA): TGTGCCAGCCGGGGGGCTAAGACTGAAGCTTTCTTT. The rearrangement joins TRBV27 to TRBJ1-1; D might be TRBD1 (6 bases). CDR3 length equals 12 residues. With 8 bases removed from V and 5 bases from J, the gap between germline ends came to 12 bases. CDR1 MNHEY and CDR2 SMNVEV come from the germline V gene (reference sequence).

The rearrangement uses TRBV12-3 or TRBV12-4 and TRBJ1-1, with a weak D call TRBD1 (6 bases). The CDR3 extends over 16 amino acids. With 6 bases removed from V and 10 bases from J, the gap between germline ends came to 27 bases. The CDR3 nucleotides read TGTGCCAGCAGCCTAGGAAGGGGGAAGGATATCTCGGTAGCTTTCTTT. Translation: CASSLGRGKDISVAFF.

In this sample, this clonotype turned up a few times. The genes are TRBV3-1 and TRBJ1-2; weak D call: TRBD1 (5 bases). The CDR3 contains 14 residues. V was trimmed by 1 base and J by 5 bases, leaving 11 bases between them. Germline V lookup: CDR1 LGHDT, CDR2 YNNKEL (reference sequence). CDR3 DNA: TGTGCCAGCAGCCAAGGGGGACGGATTTATGGCTACACCTTC. Translating it yields CASSQGGRIYGYTF. The full variable domain, rest sourced from reference TRBV3-1 and TRBJ1-2, is DTAVSQTPKYLVTQMGNDKSIKCEQNLGHDTMYWYKQDSKKFLKIMFSYNNKELIINETVPNRFSPKSPDKAHLNLHINSLELGDSAVYFCASSQGGRIYGYTFGSGTRLTVV.

This clonotype was counted only a few times. The genes are TRBV5-1 and TRBJ2-7; no reliable D call. Germline V gene data show CDR1 as SGHRS and CDR2 as YFSETQ. This CDR3 has 13 residues. V lost 4 bases, J lost 4 bases, and 12 bases lay in between. CDR3 bases: TGCGCCAGCAGCCCGCCCGACGTATACGAGCAGTACTTC. It translates to CASSPPDVYEQYF. The complete variable domain, with remaining parts taken from reference TRBV5-1 and TRBJ2-7, reads KAGVTQTPRYLIKTRGQQVTLSCSPISGHRSVSWYQQTPGQGLQFLFEYFSETQRNKGNFPGRFSGRQFSNSRSEMNVSTLELGDSALYLCASSPPDVYEQYFGPGTRLTVT.

This rearrangement joins TRBV6-5 to TRBJ2-3, with TRBD1 identical over 9 bases. Germline-derived CDR1 and CDR2 are MNHEY and SVGAGI. V dropped 8 bases and J dropped 1; count of bases not matched to a gene: 4. The CDR3 sequence is 14 residues long. This chain's CDR3 is CASGQGYGTDTQYF. The CDR3 bases are TGTGCCAGCGGACAGGGGTATGGCACAGATACGCAGTATTTT.

The table lists this clonotype with a count of one. V gene TRBV28 combines with J gene TRBJ2-2; D gene ambiguous. The CDR3 runs to 13 residues. Trimming left V 4 bases short and J 0 bases short, with 3 bases between. Looked up from germline, CDR1 is MDHEN and CDR2 is SYDVKM. DNA of the CDR3: TGTGCCAGCAGTTCCGCGAACACCGGGGAGCTGTTTTTT. It encodes CASSSANTGELFF.

This sequence joins TRBV11-2 and TRBJ2-5, with a possible D match to TRBD1 (6 bases). This CDR3 is 15 amino acids long. The germline V and J ends were trimmed by 1 base and 2 bases, with 11 bases remaining between them. Germline loops: CDR1 SGHAT, CDR2 FQNNGV. The CDR3: CASSLGQEIQETQYF. CDR3 DNA: TGTGCCAGCAGCTTAGGACAGGAGATACAAGAGACCCAGTACTTC.

This rearrangement joins TRBV6-1 to TRBJ2-3; 13 nucleotides match TRBD2. The CDR3 has 20 residues. V was pared by 1 base and J by 0 bases, with 10 bases of the junction left unmatched. CDR1 is MNHNS and CDR2 is SASEGT in the germline V gene. The CDR3 bases are TGTGCCAGCAGTGAAGAGCCGACTAGCGGGGGGTACGCTAGCACAGATACGCAGTATTTT. Translating it yields CASSEEPTSGGYASTDTQYF.

In this sample, this clonotype turned up a few times. The rearrangement uses TRBV27 and TRBJ2-6; D uncertain. Germline CDR1 and CDR2: MNHEY and SMNVEV (reference sequence). This CDR3 is 15 amino acids long. V shed 7 bases and J shed 0 bases, with 10 bases lying between them. CDR3 DNA: TGTGCCAGCACCTCTAGGTTCTCTGGGGCCAACGTCCTGACTTTC. Protein sequence: CASTSRFSGANVLTF.

V usage is TRBV7-9 and J usage is TRBJ2-1; 8 positions agree with TRBD2. The junction had 15 bases not matched to a gene; V was cut back by 7 bases and J by 10 bases. The germline gives CDR1 SEHNR, CDR2 FQNEAQ (reference sequence). The CDR3 contains 15 residues. CDR3 coding DNA: TGTGCCAGCAAGAAGGAACTAGCGGCGAACGGGGAGCAGTTCTTC. Translation: CASKKELAANGEQFF.

The chain recombines TRBV7-8 with TRBJ2-1; 8 nucleotides match TRBD2. The CDR3 is made up of 14 amino acids. Germline lookup yields CDR1 SGHVS and CDR2 FQNEAQ. V dropped 5 bases and J dropped 8; count of bases not matched to a gene: 8. The chain's CDR3 is CASSRGTSVDEQFF. DNA of the CDR3: TGTGCCAGCAGCAGGGGGACTAGTGTCGATGAGCAGTTCTTC.

V is TRBV5-4 and J is TRBJ1-1; the D is unclear. There are 14 residues in the CDR3. Per germline, CDR1 SGHNT and CDR2 YYREEE (reference sequence). The V gene lost 5 bases and the J gene lost 6 bases, with 17 bases spanning the gap. CDR3 region: CASREPGPGAEAFF. In DNA form, the CDR3 reads TGTGCCAGCAGGGAACCGGGTCCTGGGGCTGAAGCTTTCTTT.

The chain joins TRBV9 to TRBJ1-5; D is possibly TRBD1 (6 bases). Deletions cut 4 bases from V and 6 bases from J, with 17 bases between. The CDR3 is 15 amino acids. The germline gives CDR1 SGDLS, CDR2 YYNGEE. This chain's CDR3 is CASSPDGTMVQPQHF. In DNA form, the CDR3 reads TGTGCCAGCAGCCCAGACGGGACAATGGTTCAGCCCCAGCATTTT.

V is TRBV28 and J is TRBJ1-1; TRBD1 matches at 7 bases. This CDR3 has 16 amino acids. CDR1 and CDR2 from the germline V gene are MDHEN and SYDVKM. The ends lost 8 bases at V and 0 bases at J; junction bases unmatched: 12. The chain's CDR3 is CASSKGAVFLNTEAFF. In DNA form, the CDR3 reads TGTGCCAGCTCAAAGGGGGCCGTATTTTTGAACACTGAAGCTTTCTTT.

This chain connects TRBV19 to TRBJ1-5, with a weak D call TRBD1 (5 bases). The CDR3 contains 16 residues. CDR1 and CDR2 from the germline V gene are LNHDA and SQIVND (reference sequence). Trimming removed 1 base at V and 3 bases at J, with 13 bases between. The CDR3 loop is CASSIVGTRDNQPQHF. The CDR3 nucleotides read TGTGCCAGTAGTATAGTTGGCACCAGGGACAATCAGCCCCAGCATTTT.

This clonotype occurred a few times. This sequence joins TRBV7-2 and TRBJ2-1, with 9 nucleotides matching TRBD1. Looked up from germline, CDR1 is SGHTA and CDR2 is FQGNSA. This CDR3 is built from 14 residues. The ends lost 4 bases at V and 8 bases at J; junction bases unmatched: 6. The CDR3 nucleotides are TGTGCCAGCAGCTCGGGACAGGGTAGCGATGAGCAGTTCTTC. Residues: CASSSGQGSDEQFF.

About this clonotype: As the CDR3 is not closed by the conserved phenylalanine or tryptophan, this likely results from a read error. The chain recombines TRBV7-6 with TRBJ1-1; D gene unclear. This CDR3 comprises 12 residues. Germline CDR1 and CDR2: SGHVS and FNYEAQ. Trimming pared 1 base from V and 7 bases from J, leaving 7 bases between. As DNA, the CDR3 is TGTGCCAGCAGCTTAGTCGCAGGTGAAGCTTTCCTT. Its protein is CASSLVAGEAFL.

Many counts were recorded for this clonotype. The V and J genes are TRBV7-2 and TRBJ1-5; no reliable D call. The CDR3 runs to 14 residues. Between the trimmed V and J ends, which lost 5 bases and 8 bases, there was a span of 16 bases. Germline assignment: CDR1 SGHTA and CDR2 FQGNSA. DNA of the CDR3: TGTGCCAGCAGCCCGGAGGCAGGAGTTGAGCCCCAGCATTTT. Protein product: CASSPEAGVEPQHF.

The V gene is TRBV11-2, the J gene TRBJ2-5, with 12 bases identical to TRBD2. J lost 5 bases, V lost 1 base, and 8 bases had no gene match. The V gene's germline CDR1 is SGHAT and CDR2 FQNNGV. The CDR3 covers 17 residues. The CDR3 bases are TGTGCCAGCAGCTTAGTACCGACTAGCGGGAGTTCGGAGACCCAGTACTTC. This translates into CASSLVPTSGSSETQYF.

This clonotype came up a few times. The V call is TRBV6-5, the J call TRBJ1-1, with unresolved D. Germline loops: CDR1 MNHEY, CDR2 SVGAGI. CDR3 length: 13 residues. Trimming stripped 6 bases from V and 6 bases from J, with 14 bases between. The CDR3 nucleotides are TGTGCCAGCAGCTCCTGGGAGGGCGCTGAAGCTTTCTTT. Protein sequence: CASSSWEGAEAFF.

The J gene is TRBJ1-2, the V gene TRBV7-2; possible D gene TRBD1, 5 bases. This CDR3 region has 16 residues. The V end was cut by 1 base, the J end by 3 bases, with 15 bases between. The germline V gene has CDR1 SGHTA and CDR2 FQGNSA. The CDR3 region is CASSLGGTWIDYGYTF. The CDR3 region has the DNA TGTGCCAGCAGCTTAGGGGGGACCTGGATAGACTATGGCTACACCTTC.